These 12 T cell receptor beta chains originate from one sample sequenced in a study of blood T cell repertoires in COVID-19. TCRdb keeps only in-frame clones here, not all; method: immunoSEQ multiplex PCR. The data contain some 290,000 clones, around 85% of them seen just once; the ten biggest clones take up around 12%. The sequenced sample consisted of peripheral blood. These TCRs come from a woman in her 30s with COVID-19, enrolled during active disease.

CDR3 protein: CASSVAEPGQGHEQFF. CDR3 coding DNA: TGTGCCAGCAGCGTAGCGGAACCGGGACAGGGACATGAGCAGTTCTTC. This rearrangement joins TRBV9 to TRBJ2-1, with 9 bases matching TRBD1. The V and J ends lost 0 bases and 8 bases, in that order; junction bases with no gene match: 9. CDR1 and CDR2 (germline): SGDLS, YYNGEE. The CDR3 extends over 16 amino acids.

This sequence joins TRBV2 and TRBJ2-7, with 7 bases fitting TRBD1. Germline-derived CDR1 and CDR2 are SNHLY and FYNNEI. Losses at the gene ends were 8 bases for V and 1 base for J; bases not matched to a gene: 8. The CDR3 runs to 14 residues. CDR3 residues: CASPNRDSSYEQYF. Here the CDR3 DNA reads TGTGCCAGCCCCAACAGGGACAGTTCCTACGAGCAGTACTTC.

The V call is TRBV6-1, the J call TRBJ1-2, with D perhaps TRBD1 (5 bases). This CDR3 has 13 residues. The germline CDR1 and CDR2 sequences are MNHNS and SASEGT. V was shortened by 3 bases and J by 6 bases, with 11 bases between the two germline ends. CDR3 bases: TGTGCCAGCAGTGACAGACGGGGGAATGGCTACACCTTC. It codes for CASSDRRGNGYTF.

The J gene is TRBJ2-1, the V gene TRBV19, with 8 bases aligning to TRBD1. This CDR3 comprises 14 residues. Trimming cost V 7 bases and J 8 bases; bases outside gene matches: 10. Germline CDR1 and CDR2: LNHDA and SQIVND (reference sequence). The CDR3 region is CASNPPGQEYEQFF. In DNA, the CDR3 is TGTGCCAGTAACCCTCCGGGACAGGAATATGAGCAGTTCTTC.

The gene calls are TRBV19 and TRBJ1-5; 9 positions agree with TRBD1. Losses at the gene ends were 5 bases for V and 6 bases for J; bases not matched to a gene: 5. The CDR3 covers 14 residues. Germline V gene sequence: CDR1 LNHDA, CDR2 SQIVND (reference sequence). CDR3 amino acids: CASSLTGGFQPQHF. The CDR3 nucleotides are TGTGCCAGTAGTCTCACAGGGGGCTTTCAGCCCCAGCATTTT.

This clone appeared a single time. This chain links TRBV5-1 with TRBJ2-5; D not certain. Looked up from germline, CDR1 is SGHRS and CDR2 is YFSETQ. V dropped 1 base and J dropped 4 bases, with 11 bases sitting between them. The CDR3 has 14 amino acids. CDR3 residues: CASSLIAEIETQYF. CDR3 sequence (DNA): TGCGCCAGCAGCTTGATCGCAGAAATAGAGACCCAGTACTTC.

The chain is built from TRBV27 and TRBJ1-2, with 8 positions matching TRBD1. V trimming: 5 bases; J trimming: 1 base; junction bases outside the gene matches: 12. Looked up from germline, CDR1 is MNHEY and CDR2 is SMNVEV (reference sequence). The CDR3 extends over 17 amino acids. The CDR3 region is CASSIKAGQEHNYGYTF. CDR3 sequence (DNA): TGTGCCAGCAGTATCAAAGCGGGACAGGAACATAACTATGGCTACACCTTC.

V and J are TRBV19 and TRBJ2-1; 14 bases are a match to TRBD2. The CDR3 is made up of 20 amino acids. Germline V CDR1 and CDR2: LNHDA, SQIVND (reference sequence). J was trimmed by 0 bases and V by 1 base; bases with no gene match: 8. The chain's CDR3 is CASSIVPGLAGEHSYNEQFF. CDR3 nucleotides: TGTGCCAGTAGTATAGTTCCGGGACTAGCGGGGGAGCACTCCTACAATGAGCAGTTCTTC.

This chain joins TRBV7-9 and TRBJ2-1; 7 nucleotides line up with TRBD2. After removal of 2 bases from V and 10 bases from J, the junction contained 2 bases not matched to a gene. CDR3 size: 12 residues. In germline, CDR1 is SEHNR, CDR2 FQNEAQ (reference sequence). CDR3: CASSLRGEEQFF. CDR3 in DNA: TGTGCCAGCAGCTTACGGGGGGAGGAGCAGTTCTTC.

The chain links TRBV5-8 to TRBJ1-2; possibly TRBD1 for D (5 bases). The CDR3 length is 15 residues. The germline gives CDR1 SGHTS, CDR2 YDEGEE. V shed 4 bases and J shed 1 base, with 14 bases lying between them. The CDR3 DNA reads TGTGCCAGCAGCCCGAGACAGAGAATTAACTATGGCTACACCTTC. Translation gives CASSPRQRINYGYTF.

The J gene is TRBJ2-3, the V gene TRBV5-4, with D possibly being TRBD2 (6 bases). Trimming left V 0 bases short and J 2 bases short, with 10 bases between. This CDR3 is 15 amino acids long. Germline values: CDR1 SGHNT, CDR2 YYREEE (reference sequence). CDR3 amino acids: CASSLVEGLTDTQYF. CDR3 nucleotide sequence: TGTGCCAGCAGCTTGGTGGAGGGACTCACAGATACGCAGTATTTT.

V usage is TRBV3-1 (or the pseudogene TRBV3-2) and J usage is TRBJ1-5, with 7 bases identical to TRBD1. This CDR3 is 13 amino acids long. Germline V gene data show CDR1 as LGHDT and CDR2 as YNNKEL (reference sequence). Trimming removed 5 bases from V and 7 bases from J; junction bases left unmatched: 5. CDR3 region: CASSETGLQPQHF. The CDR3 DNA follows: TGTGCCAGCAGCGAGACAGGGTTGCAGCCCCAGCATTTT.